This TCR beta chain was recorded in a study of blood T cell repertoires in COVID-19. Turning to the study itself: The samples span acute and convalescent COVID-19 from the United States, Italy and Spain.

Authors' processing steps: For nucleated cells, counts were estimated from reference gene primer amplification. Sequencing used immunoSEQ multiplex PCR; TCRdb keeps in-frame clones, though not all of them. V and J calls and clone size are those listed in that table; D and trimming were worked out from the DNA. The top ten clones hold about an eighth of a sample with hundreds of thousands of clones, around 90% of them seen once. The V gene end was trimmed by 6 bases and the J gene end by 3 bases; junction bases not matched to a gene: 3. The CDR3 is made up of 13 amino acids. The germline V gene has CDR1 LNHDA and CDR2 SQIVND (reference sequence).

V usage is TRBV19 and J usage is TRBJ2-3, with 7 nucleotides matching TRBD1. The clonotype comes from a woman under 30 who had recovered from COVID-19. Sequencing input: peripheral blood. CDR3 nucleotide sequence: TGTGCCAGTAGGGAGACAGGGACAGATACGCAGTATTTT. Translation gives CASRETGTDTQYF.